The text below deals with one TCR beta chain. Its antigen target is currently unknown. No quality values exist for individual bases; no much larger clone is one base distant. From cysteine to phenylalanine, the CDR3 is 13 amino acids long. Just CDR3 DNA is preserved here, 39 bases in frame from base 1. The germline V gene gives CDR1 as SGHTA and CDR2 as FQGNSA. Deletion took 0 bases off V and 4 bases off J, with a span of 5 bases between the germline ends. In the ViraFEST assay, PBMC were stimulated with viral peptide pools, and antigen-specific CD4+ T cell clonotypes were then identified by expansion using TCR sequencing. After around ten days of culture, CD4+ T cells were isolated with the EasySep CD4+ T cell isolation kit. Healthy vaccine recipients had no prior SARS-CoV-2 infection, confirmed by negative nucleocapsid antibodies before and after vaccination. Some 2.2 million PBMC per well were cultured in IMDM with 5% human AB serum, 10 IU/ml IL-2 and gentamicin, plus 10 ug/ml peptides. Half of the culture medium was replaced with fresh IL-2-containing medium on days 3 and 7. Unless otherwise noted, each peptide stimulation condition was cultured in triplicate wells. PBMC were separated from whole blood using Ficoll-Paque Plus gradient centrifugation and were then either cryopreserved at -140C or used fresh. The overlapping peptide pools covered the spike proteins of SARS-CoV-2 and of the common cold coronaviruses HCoV-NL63, HCoV-OC43 and HCoV-229E. Genomic DNA was extracted from cultured CD4+ T cells with the QIAamp micro DNA kit.

The protocol used for the library was the immunoSEQ multiplex PCR assay. DNA from the cultured and isolated CD4+ T cells underwent TCR beta CDR3 sequencing. For the original study's pipeline: Non-productive TCR sequences were removed, reads were trimmed to the CDR3 region, and CDR3s of at least 7 amino acids were retained. Antigen-specific clonotypes were identified with the MANAFEST web app by comparing expansion in peptide wells against reference cultures. Positive clones required FDR<0.05 expansion versus reference and all other wells, odds ratio above 5, and frequency above 0.1% in two replicate wells. Clonotypes significantly expanded in SARS-CoV-2 spike wells and in at least one common cold coronavirus spike condition were defined as cross-reactive. Levenshtein distance calculated with the stringdist R package was used to assess CDR3 similarity, and unrooted trees were constructed with ape in R 3.6.1. Here the immuneACCESS table is served through TCRdb, limited to in-frame sequences with V and J called. Missing clones are a known gap in these copies; in checked studies unresolved V genes cover under half, and the rest lacks a known reason. The V and J calls and clone size come from that table; D and trimming were worked out from the DNA. This sample is represented by 35,000 to 50,000 clones; approximately 80% of them were singletons. Together, the top ten hold about 3% of the sample.

The source of the sample is a study of vaccination effects on CD4 cells after COVID-19 (dated 2022 in TCRdb). The study in broad terms: Each participant received two doses of an mRNA SARS-CoV-2 vaccine, either BNT162b2 or mRNA-1273. Cultures from other donors in the study were sequenced with the Oncomine TCR Beta short-read assay on an Illumina iSeq 100. The full study included roughly 10 COVID-19 convalescent patients and a handful of SARS-CoV-2-naive healthy vaccine recipients. In both COVID-19 convalescent patients and infection-naive vaccine recipients, the study compared SARS-CoV-2 spike-specific CD4+ TCR repertoires from before mRNA vaccination with those from after it. Beyond this particular receptor, the publication reports: Both infection-induced and vaccine-induced clones contracted markedly at late post-vaccination timepoints, which is consistent with waning T cell responses. The study was limited by a small number of convalescent patients and lacked early post-infection timepoints. In healthy vaccine recipients, vaccine-induced clones were almost all SARS-CoV-2 mono-reactive, with only 1 of 255 cross-reactive with common cold coronaviruses.

The TCR originated in a human donor who received a COVID-19 vaccine. Recombination joined TRBV7-2 with TRBJ2-3; a confident D gene designation cannot be given. The sample here was CD4+ T cells from PBMCs cultured with HCoV-NL63 spike peptides, taken before COVID-19 vaccination. The cell subset or site label corresponds to: HCoV-NL63 spike overlapping peptide pool stimulation. In nucleotides, the sequence is TGTGCCAGCAGCTTAGCTGGGCCAGATACGCAGTATTTT. The resulting protein is CASSLAGPDTQYF.